A single T cell receptor (beta chain) is shown here with its context. Antigen specificity is unknown. The data are from a study of OX40 agonist ivuxolimab in advanced cancers. Study in general: The patients got ivuxolimab, which is an agonistic anti-OX40 (CD134) antibody. Males comprised 82.7% of the group, whose mean age was approximately 60 years (range roughly 20 to 90). Earlier anti-PD-1, anti-PD-L1 or anti-CTLA-4 therapy was permitted; about 38% had received some. Overall study findings and caveats: Blood T cells, both CD4+ and CD8+, expanded clonally by week 6 at 0.1 to 3.0 mg/kg.

Using immunoSEQ multiplex PCR, the repertoire was profiled, and TCRdb retains in-frame clones only, with some absent. The sample lists more than 60,000 clones, roughly 89% occurring once. The specimen comprised CD4+ or CD8+ T cells sorted from blood, sampled in a trial of the OX40 agonist ivuxolimab. The sequence was obtained from an adult with an advanced solid tumor such as melanoma, head and neck, liver or kidney cancer.

CDR3 sequence reads: CASSFDRANNSPLHF. CDR3 DNA: TGTGCCAGCAGCTTCGACAGGGCCAATAATTCACCCCTCCACTTT. The chain recombines TRBV7-9 with TRBJ1-6; 7 nucleotides agree with TRBD1. Per the germline V gene, CDR1 is SEHNR and CDR2 is FQNEAQ (reference sequence). Germline trimming cut 3 bases from V and 5 bases from J; bases unmatched to any gene: 4. This CDR3 has 15 residues.